The next 23 T cell receptor beta chains were all read from a single sample in a study of blood T cells in healthy people across ages. A sample-barcoded 5' primer and a J-beta primer mix were used in a second PCR of roughly 7 to 11 cycles. From the 5' RACE reads, TCRdb called clonotypes with MiXCR, one entry per CDR3 protein. The sample yields 650,000 to 1,000,000 distinct CDR3 sequences, about 34% seen once. The sequencing sample was made of blood. These receptors all stem from a young man in good health.

This clonotype appeared a few times. The chain joins TRBV9 to TRBJ2-5; D is unclear. This CDR3 comprises 14 residues. Germline CDR1 SGDLS, CDR2 YYNGEE. Trimming shortened V by 3 bases and J by 4 bases, and 13 bases separated the two germline ends. CDR3 sequence reads: CASSAQAAAETQYF. CDR3 coding DNA: TGTGCCAGCAGCGCCCAGGCGGCAGCAGAGACCCAGTACTTC.

Written as DNA, the CDR3 is TGTGCCAGCAGCTTAGTAGTGGCCCCGGGCCACCTTAACTATGGCTACACCTTC. Protein sequence: CASSLVVAPGHLNYGYTF. The chain links TRBV7-2 to TRBJ1-2; D is unclear. The CDR3 is made up of 18 amino acids. V shed 1 base and J shed 1 base, with 19 bases lying between them. Germline V gives CDR1 SGHTA, CDR2 FQGNSA.

CDR3 DNA sequence: TGTGCCACCTCGAATACTAGGTACAATGAGCAGTTCTTC. It is translated as CATSNTRYNEQFF. The rearrangement uses TRBV12-3 or TRBV12-4 and TRBJ2-1, with D tentatively TRBD2 (5 bases). CDR3 size: 13 residues. V dropped 10 bases and J dropped 4 bases, with 14 bases sitting between them.

The gene calls are TRBV3-1 and TRBJ1-2, with no clear D. Germline CDR1 and CDR2: LGHDT and YNNKEL (reference sequence). V dropped 1 base and J dropped 5 bases, with 5 bases sitting between them. The CDR3 covers 12 residues. DNA for the CDR3: TGTGCCAGCAGCCAAGCACGGTATGGCTACACCTTC. It encodes CASSQARYGYTF.

This clonotype has a handful of counts. The rearrangement uses TRBV7-2 and TRBJ2-7, with a weak D call TRBD2 (6 bases). Trimming shortened V by 5 bases and J by 7 bases, and 21 bases separated the two germline ends. The CDR3 consists of 15 residues. Germline lookup yields CDR1 SGHTA and CDR2 FQGNSA. CDR3 loop: CASSLRRGLGNEQYF. CDR3 coding DNA: TGTGCCAGCAGCCTCCGACGGGGGTTGGGGAATGAGCAGTACTTC.

Concerning this clonotype: A much larger clone lies one base from this, so it may be a read error. J is TRBJ2-1 and V is TRBV20-1; 8 positions match TRBD1. The end of the DNA is better explained by TRBJ2-7, so the J call may be wrong. CDR3 length: 14 residues. Looked up from germline, CDR1 is DFQATT and CDR2 is SNEGSKA (reference sequence). The CDR3 loop reads CSARLGQGYNEQYF. The CDR3 nucleotides are TGCAGTGCCAGGTTAGGACAGGGATACAATGAGCAGTACTTC.

V usage is TRBV5-5 and J usage is TRBJ1-4, with 7 bases fitting TRBD1. The V gene's germline CDR1 is SGHKS and CDR2 YYEKEE (reference sequence). J gave up 8 bases and V 4 bases, and 11 bases lay outside the gene matches. The CDR3 totals 15 residues. The CDR3 sequence: CASSQTTGVDEKLFF. CDR3 bases: TGTGCCAGCAGCCAAACAACAGGGGTCGACGAAAAACTGTTTTTT.

Turning to this clonotype: This may arise from a read error, as a much more abundant clone is one base away. The gene calls are TRBV5-5 and TRBJ1-2; weak D call: TRBD1 (5 bases). The germline V and J ends were trimmed by 2 bases and 8 bases, with 13 bases remaining between them. This CDR3 has 13 residues. The germline V gene has CDR1 SGHKS and CDR2 YYEKEE (reference sequence). CDR3 loop: CASSFGGMKGYTF. CDR3 coding DNA: TGTGCCAGCAGCTTCGGGGGGATGAAAGGCTACACCTTC.

With regard to this clonotype: One junction end disagrees with the germline gene, perhaps due to a read error. The chain links TRBV4-3 to TRBJ2-7, with 8 positions matching TRBD1. The CDR3 has 17 residues. Germline-derived CDR1 and CDR2 are LGHNA and YSLEER. This chain's CDR3 is CASSQGLRDRSSYVQYF. The CDR3 DNA follows: TGCGCCAGCAGCCAAGGTCTCCGGGACAGGAGCTCCTACGTGCAGTACTTC.

This clonotype was seen only a few times. V and J are TRBV7-9 and TRBJ2-5, with 8 bases matching TRBD1. V trimming: 3 bases; J trimming: 0 bases; junction bases outside the gene matches: 6. Germline lookup yields CDR1 SEHNR and CDR2 FQNEAQ (reference sequence). The CDR3 runs 16 residues. CDR3 sequence reads: CASSFETGAYQETQYF. The DNA of the CDR3 is TGTGCCAGCAGCTTTGAGACAGGGGCGTACCAAGAGACCCAGTACTTC.

This clonotype was recorded a few times. This chain links TRBV5-1 with TRBJ2-3; 7 bases map to TRBD1. The length of the CDR3 is 13 residues. Germline CDR1 SGHRS, CDR2 YFSETQ. Trimming at V came to 4 bases and at J to 3 bases, leaving 2 bases not matched to a gene. The CDR3 loop is CASSAQGTDTQYF. CDR3 nucleotides: TGCGCCAGCAGCGCACAGGGGACAGATACGCAGTATTTT. Drawing the rest from reference TRBV5-1 and TRBJ2-3, the complete variable domain is KAGVTQTPRYLIKTRGQQVTLSCSPISGHRSVSWYQQTPGQGLQFLFEYFSETQRNKGNFPGRFSGRQFSNSRSEMNVSTLELGDSALYLCASSAQGTDTQYFGPGTRLTVL.

This clonotype came up once. A much larger clonotype is one base distant, so this may be a read error. The J gene is TRBJ2-5, the V gene TRBV20-1; 7 positions match TRBD1. J gave up 11 bases and V 5 bases, and 14 bases lay outside the gene matches. The CDR3 runs 13 residues. The germline V gene encodes CDR1 DFQATT and CDR2 SNEGSKA (reference sequence). CDR3 in amino acids: CSAGYTGDDEQYF. The CDR3 DNA reads as TGCAGTGCTGGGTACACAGGGGACGATGAGCAGTACTTC.

The rearrangement links TRBV5-1 to TRBJ2-1; tentative D call: TRBD1 (6 bases). This CDR3 is 17 amino acids long. Between the trimmed V and J ends, which lost 1 base and 0 bases, there was a span of 14 bases. Germline V gene lookup returns CDR1 SGHRS and CDR2 YFSETQ. The CDR3 loop reads CASSLLITGSSYNEQFF. The CDR3 nucleotides read TGCGCCAGCAGCTTGCTCATTACAGGGAGCTCCTACAATGAGCAGTTCTTC. Drawing the rest from reference TRBV5-1 and TRBJ2-1, the complete variable domain is KAGVTQTPRYLIKTRGQQVTLSCSPISGHRSVSWYQQTPGQGLQFLFEYFSETQRNKGNFPGRFSGRQFSNSRSEMNVSTLELGDSALYLCASSLLITGSSYNEQFFGPGTRLTVL.

This chain links TRBV5-1 with TRBJ1-6, with D possibly TRBD1 on 5 matching bases. From germline, CDR1 is SGHRS and CDR2 YFSETQ. Trimming stripped 1 base from V and 7 bases from J, with 12 bases between. The CDR3 consists of 15 residues. For the CDR3, the DNA is TGCGCCAGCAGCTTGACTGTTGACAGAAATTCACCCCTCCACTTT. Encoded protein: CASSLTVDRNSPLHF. Together with reference TRBV5-1 and TRBJ1-6, the CDR3 gives the full variable domain: KAGVTQTPRYLIKTRGQQVTLSCSPISGHRSVSWYQQTPGQGLQFLFEYFSETQRNKGNFPGRFSGRQFSNSRSEMNVSTLELGDSALYLCASSLTVDRNSPLHFGNGTRLTVT.

The V and J genes are TRBV5-1 and TRBJ2-3; D possibly corresponds to TRBD1 (6 bases). Germline CDR1 reads SGHRS; CDR2 reads YFSETQ. The ends were cut back, 2 bases at V and 2 bases at J, with 15 bases in the middle. The CDR3 contains 16 residues. DNA for the CDR3: TGCGCCAGCAGCTTCGTCACAGGGACCTACACAGATACGCAGTATTTT. As protein: CASSFVTGTYTDTQYF.

CDR3 residues: CASSWGDEREVNEQFF. The CDR3 DNA follows: TGTGCCAGCAGCTGGGGGGACGAGCGGGAGGTCAATGAGCAGTTCTTC. This chain joins TRBV5-6 and TRBJ2-1; 9 nucleotides align to TRBD2. The CDR3 totals 16 residues. Trimming took 3 bases from V and 6 from J; bases not matched to a gene: 10. Looked up from germline, CDR1 is SGHDT and CDR2 is YYEEEE.

This clonotype was observed once. This may be a read error: a much more frequent sequence differs by one nucleotide. The rearrangement links TRBV6-2 or TRBV6-3 to TRBJ2-2; D possibly corresponds to TRBD2 (6 bases). CDR3 length: 13 amino acids. Germline lookup yields CDR1 MNHEY and CDR2 SVGEGT. The V and J ends lost 5 bases and 7 bases respectively, with 11 bases between them. The CDR3 protein is CASSDRGYGELFF. In nucleotides, the CDR3 is TGTGCCAGCAGTGATCGGGGGTACGGGGAGCTGTTTTTT.

In its sample, this clonotype was seen a few times. The chain joins TRBV18 to TRBJ2-4; D not certain. The CDR3 has 15 residues. The germline V gene encodes CDR1 KGHSH and CDR2 LQKENI. Trimming took off 0 bases at V and 4 bases at J, with 10 bases between the two ends. CDR3 bases: TGTGCCAGCTCACCACCGCTGGGCGCTAAAAACATTCAGTACTTC. Translating it yields CASSPPLGAKNIQYF.

As DNA, the CDR3 is TGCGCCAGCAGCCAAGATTTCATGAACACTGAAGCTTTCTTT. Its translation is CASSQDFMNTEAFF. The chain combines TRBV4-3 with TRBJ1-1; D gene ambiguous. Trimming shortened V by 0 bases and J by 0 bases, and 5 bases separated the two germline ends. The CDR3 spans 14 residues. The germline CDR1 and CDR2 sequences are LGHNA and YSLEER.

The rearrangement joins TRBV20-1 to TRBJ2-5, with D tentatively TRBD1 or TRBD2 (5 bases each). This CDR3 has 13 residues. The V end was cut by 6 bases, the J end by 13 bases, with 24 bases between. Germline CDR1 reads DFQATT; CDR2 reads SNEGSKA (reference sequence). The CDR3: CSAPGTYHSERYF. In DNA form, the CDR3 reads TGCAGTGCCCCCGGGACCTATCATTCCGAGCGGTACTTC.

This clonotype appeared a few times. V gene TRBV9 combines with J gene TRBJ2-1; 7 positions agree with TRBD2. Germline V gene lookup returns CDR1 SGDLS and CDR2 YYNGEE. The V and J ends lost 6 bases and 9 bases, in that order; junction bases with no gene match: 15. The CDR3 has 15 residues. The CDR3 spells CASTPTSLGNGEQFF. Written as DNA, the CDR3 is TGTGCCAGCACTCCGACTAGCCTGGGGAACGGTGAGCAGTTCTTC. The entire variable domain, with the rest obtained from reference TRBV9 and TRBJ2-1, is as follows: DSGVTQTPKHLITATGQRVTLRCSPRSGDLSVYWYQQSLDQGLQFLIQYYNGEERAKGNILERFSAQQFPDLHSELNLSSLELGDSALYFCASTPTSLGNGEQFFGPGTRLTVL.

This rearrangement joins TRBV5-1 to TRBJ1-4, with 10 nucleotides matching TRBD1. The germline gives CDR1 SGHRS, CDR2 YFSETQ. The CDR3 totals 16 residues. The V segment lost 0 bases and the J segment 8 bases; nucleotides outside the gene matches: 7. The CDR3 DNA follows: TGCGCCAGCAGCTTGGGACAGGGGGCTGTCGAAGAAAAACTGTTTTTT. This translates into CASSLGQGAVEEKLFF.

This clonotype was recorded many times. The chain is built from TRBV12-3 or TRBV12-4 and TRBJ1-2; D uncertain. The ends were cut back, 3 bases at V and 2 bases at J, with 10 bases in the middle. CDR3 length: 14 residues. CDR3 sequence: CASSFEIVNYGYTF. In DNA, the CDR3 is TGTGCCAGCAGTTTCGAGATAGTAAACTATGGCTACACCTTC.